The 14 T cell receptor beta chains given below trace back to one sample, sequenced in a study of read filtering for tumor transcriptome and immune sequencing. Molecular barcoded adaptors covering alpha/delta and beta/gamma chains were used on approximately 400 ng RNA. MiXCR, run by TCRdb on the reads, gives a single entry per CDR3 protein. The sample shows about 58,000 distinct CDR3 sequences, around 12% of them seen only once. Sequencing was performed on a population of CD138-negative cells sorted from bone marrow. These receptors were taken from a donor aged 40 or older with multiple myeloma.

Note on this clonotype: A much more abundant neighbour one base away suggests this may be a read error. CDR3 DNA: TGTGCCAGCAGTGGACCAGCAGGGCCAGGGGCCAACGTCCTGACTTTC. Translated, it gives CASSGPAGPGANVLTF. The chain uses TRBV6-1 and TRBJ2-6, with D possibly matching TRBD1 (5 bases). Trimming removed 4 bases at V and 4 bases at J, with 14 bases between. Germline assignment: CDR1 MNHNS and CDR2 SASEGT. There are 16 residues in the CDR3.

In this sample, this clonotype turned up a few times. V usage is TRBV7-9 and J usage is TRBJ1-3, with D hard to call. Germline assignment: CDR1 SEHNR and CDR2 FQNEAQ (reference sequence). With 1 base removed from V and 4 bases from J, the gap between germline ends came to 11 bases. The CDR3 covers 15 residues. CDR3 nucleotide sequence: TGTGCCAGCAGCTTAGGCCAGGCGTCCGGAAACACCATATATTTT. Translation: CASSLGQASGNTIYF.

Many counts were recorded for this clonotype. The CDR3 sequence: CASSLAKALRGTEAFF. In DNA, the CDR3 is TGCGCCAGCAGCTTGGCCAAGGCCCTCCGGGGCACTGAAGCTTTCTTT. The V and J genes are TRBV5-1 and TRBJ1-1; D ambiguous. The length of the CDR3 is 16 residues. Germline-derived CDR1 and CDR2 are SGHRS and YFSETQ. V gave up 0 bases and J gave up 4 bases, with 16 bases separating them.

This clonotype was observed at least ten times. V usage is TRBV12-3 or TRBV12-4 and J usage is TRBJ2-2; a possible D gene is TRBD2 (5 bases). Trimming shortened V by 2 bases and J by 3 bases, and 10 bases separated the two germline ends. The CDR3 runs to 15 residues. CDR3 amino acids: CASSLRGRDTGELFF. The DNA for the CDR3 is TGTGCCAGCAGTTTACGGGGTCGGGACACCGGGGAGCTGTTTTTT.

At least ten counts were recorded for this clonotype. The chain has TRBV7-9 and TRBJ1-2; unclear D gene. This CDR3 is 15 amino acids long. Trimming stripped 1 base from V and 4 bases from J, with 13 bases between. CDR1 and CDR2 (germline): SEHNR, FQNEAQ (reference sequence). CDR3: CASSLGGQNLYGYTF. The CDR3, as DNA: TGTGCCAGCAGCTTAGGAGGTCAGAACCTCTATGGCTACACCTTC.

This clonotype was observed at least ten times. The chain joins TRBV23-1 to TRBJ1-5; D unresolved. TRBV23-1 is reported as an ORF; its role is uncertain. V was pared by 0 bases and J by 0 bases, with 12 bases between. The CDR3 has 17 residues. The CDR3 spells CASSQSHSQNSNQPQHF. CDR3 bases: TGCGCCAGCAGTCAATCGCACAGCCAAAATAGCAATCAGCCCCAGCATTTT.

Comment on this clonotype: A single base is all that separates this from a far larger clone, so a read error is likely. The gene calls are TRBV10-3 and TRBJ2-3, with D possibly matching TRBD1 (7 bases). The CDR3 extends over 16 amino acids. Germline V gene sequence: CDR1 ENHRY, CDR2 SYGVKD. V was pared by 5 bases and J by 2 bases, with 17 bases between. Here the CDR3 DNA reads TGTGCCATCAGTTACTCAGCAGGGGGGTTCACAGATACGCAGTATTTT. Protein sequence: CAISYSAGGFTDTQYF.

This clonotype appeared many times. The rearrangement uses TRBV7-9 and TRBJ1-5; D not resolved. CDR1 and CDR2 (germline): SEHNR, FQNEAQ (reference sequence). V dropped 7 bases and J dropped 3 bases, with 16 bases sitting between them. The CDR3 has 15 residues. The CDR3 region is CASNKGPFFNQPQHF. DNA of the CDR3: TGTGCCAGCAACAAAGGTCCCTTCTTCAATCAGCCCCAGCATTTT.

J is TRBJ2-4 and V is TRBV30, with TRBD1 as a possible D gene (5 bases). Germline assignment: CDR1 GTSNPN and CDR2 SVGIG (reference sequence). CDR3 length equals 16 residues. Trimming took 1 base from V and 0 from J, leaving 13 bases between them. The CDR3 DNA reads TGTGCCTGGAGTGCCTATAGGGGCCTAGCCAAAAACATTCAGTACTTC. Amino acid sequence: CAWSAYRGLAKNIQYF.

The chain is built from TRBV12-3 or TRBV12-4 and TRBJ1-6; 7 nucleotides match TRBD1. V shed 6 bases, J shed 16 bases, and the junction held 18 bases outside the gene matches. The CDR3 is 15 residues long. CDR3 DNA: TGTGCCAGCAGCTTGCAGGGGACAGTCAAAGCGGGGCTCCACTTT. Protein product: CASSLQGTVKAGLHF.

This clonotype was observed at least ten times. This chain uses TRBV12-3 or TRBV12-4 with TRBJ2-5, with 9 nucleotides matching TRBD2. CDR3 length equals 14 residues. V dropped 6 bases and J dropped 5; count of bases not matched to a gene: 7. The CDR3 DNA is TGTGCCAGCAGGCACGGACTAGCGTCGGAGACCCAGTACTTC. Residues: CASRHGLASETQYF.

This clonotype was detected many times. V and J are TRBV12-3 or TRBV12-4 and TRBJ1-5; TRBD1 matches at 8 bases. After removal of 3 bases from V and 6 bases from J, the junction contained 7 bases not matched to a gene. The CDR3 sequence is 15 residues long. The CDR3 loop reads CASSFGQGVSQPQHF. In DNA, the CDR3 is TGTGCCAGCAGTTTTGGACAGGGCGTAAGTCAGCCCCAGCATTTT.

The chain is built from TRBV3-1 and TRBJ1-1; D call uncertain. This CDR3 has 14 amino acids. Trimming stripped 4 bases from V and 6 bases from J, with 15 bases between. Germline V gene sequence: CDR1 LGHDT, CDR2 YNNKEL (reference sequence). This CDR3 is CASSPREKTAEAFF. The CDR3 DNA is TGTGCCAGCAGCCCCCGGGAAAAAACTGCTGAAGCTTTCTTT.

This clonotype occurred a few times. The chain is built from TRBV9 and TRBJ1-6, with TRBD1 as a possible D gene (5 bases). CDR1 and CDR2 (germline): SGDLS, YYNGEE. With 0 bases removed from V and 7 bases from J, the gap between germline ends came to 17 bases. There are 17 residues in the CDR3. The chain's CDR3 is CASSVESTAVGNSPLHF. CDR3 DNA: TGTGCCAGCAGCGTAGAATCGACAGCGGTGGGGAATTCACCCCTCCACTTT.